These T cell receptor beta chains were read from a single sample in a study of ipilimumab plus nivolumab after autologous stem cell transplantation. Only in-frame clones appear in the TCRdb table, and some are missing; sequencing was by immunoSEQ multiplex PCR. The sample lists some 14,000 clones; around 79% were seen once. The source was PBMCs, collected in a trial of ipilimumab plus nivolumab as post-transplant consolidation. These receptor sequences come from a male donor with primary mediastinal lymphoma. Each CDR3 is given without its conserved first and last residue.

TRBV7-3	TRBJ1-1	ASSTGGRYTEAF
TRBV28	TRBJ2-7	ASSFFSLEQY
TRBV5-1	TRBJ2-1	ASSLELAGGNEQF
TRBV4-1	TRBJ1-4	ASSQRQGWNEKLF
TRBV2	TRBJ1-2	ASSGQGRGDGYT
TRBV7-9	TRBJ1-2	ASSPGAQAGDT
TRBV5-1	TRBJ2-1	ASSSQTSGAYNEQF
TRBV10-3	TRBJ2-2	AISERRTGTQPTGELF
TRBV18	TRBJ1-1	ASLQEQSTEAF
TRBV7-3	TRBJ2-5	ASSPEGGQETQY
TRBV7-7	TRBJ2-7	ASSVGGQGYEQY
TRBV19	TRBJ2-1	ATSPTSAYYNEQF
TRBV25-1	TRBJ2-3	ASSYKDLPGDTQY
TRBV19	TRBJ2-1	ASSTYSGAGDEQF
TRBV9	TRBJ2-3	ASSVAHYHTDTQY
TRBV7-9	TRBJ2-5	ASTSGGTQY
TRBV18	TRBJ2-5	ASSPPLQGTQY
TRBV7-2	TRBJ2-3	ASSPPPGDTQY
TRBV19	TRBJ2-5	ASSIGGETQY
TRBV2	TRBJ2-5	ASSEGTLGETQY
TRBV27	TRBJ2-3	ASSPGLGGRPTDTQY
TRBV4-1	TRBJ2-1	ASSQAGGRLGEQF
TRBV7-8	TRBJ1-4	ASSPRQGASANEKLF
TRBV10-3	TRBJ2-2	AIGDFANTGELF
TRBV2	TRBJ2-5	ASSSRRKETQY